The 7 T cell receptor beta chains given below trace back to one sample, sequenced in a study of cytomegalovirus exposure and HLA in healthy donors listed by TCRdb under 2017. The method behind the library was the immunoSEQ multiplex PCR assay. For the multiplex PCR, a mixture combining 60 forward primers for TCR Vbeta segments and 13 reverse primers for TCR Jbeta segments was used. TCRdb took over this immuneACCESS table, retaining in-frame rearrangements with V and J assigned. Such tables are incomplete; in checked studies, under half of the missing clones stem from an unresolved V gene, and the remainder is unexplained. Across this sample there are approximately 91,000 clones, with 55% to 80% seen only once. The ten largest clones take up around 1.3% of the sample. Sample: PBMCs. These receptors all come from a female donor in good health and CMV-seronegative.

The V and J genes are TRBV20-1 and TRBJ1-2; D gene uncertain. The CDR3 runs to 10 residues. The V gene's germline CDR1 is DFQATT and CDR2 SNEGSKA (reference sequence). The ends were cut back, 6 bases at V and 7 bases at J, with 9 bases in the middle. The CDR3 sequence is CSAAPFGYTF. The CDR3 DNA reads as TGCAGTGCGGCTCCCTTTGGCTACACCTTC.

The V and J genes are TRBV19 and TRBJ2-5, with a weak D call TRBD2 (5 bases). Between the trimmed V and J ends, which lost 3 bases and 2 bases, there was a span of 13 bases. Per germline, CDR1 LNHDA and CDR2 SQIVND (reference sequence). The CDR3 runs 15 residues. The chain's CDR3 is CASSILAGQQETQYF. The CDR3 DNA is TGTGCCAGTAGTATCCTGGCGGGCCAACAAGAGACCCAGTACTTC.

With respect to this clone: At one of its ends the junction is not consistent with the germline gene, which may arise from a read error. The CDR3 here is CATSITTGWHSGANVLTF. CDR3 sequence (DNA): TGTGCCACTAGTATTACGACAGGGTGGCATTCTGGGGCCAACGTCCTGACTTTC. The chain uses TRBV19 and TRBJ2-6; 7 bases agree with TRBD1. Germline V gives CDR1 LNHDA, CDR2 SQIVND (reference sequence). The CDR3 sequence is 18 residues long.

The chain employs TRBV7-6 and TRBJ2-3; 12 nucleotides align to TRBD2. Germline lookup yields CDR1 SGHVS and CDR2 FNYEAQ. V gave up 4 bases and J gave up 2 bases; unmatched junction bases: 1. The CDR3 covers 15 residues. Written as DNA, the CDR3 is TGTGCCAGCAGCTGGACTAGCGGGGCCACAGATACGCAGTATTTT. It is translated as CASSWTSGATDTQYF.

J is TRBJ2-7 and V is TRBV4-2; D not resolved. V was trimmed by 1 base and J by 0 bases, leaving 10 bases between them. This CDR3 comprises 15 residues. Germline assignment: CDR1 LGHNA and CDR2 YNFKEQ. The CDR3 bases are TGTGCCAGCAGCCAAGGTTCGGGTCACTCCTACGAGCAGTACTTC. Translated: CASSQGSGHSYEQYF.

V and J are TRBV6-5 and TRBJ2-2, with 7 bases lining up with TRBD1. CDR3 length: 14 residues. The germline V gene encodes CDR1 MNHEY and CDR2 SVGAGI. Trimming took 6 bases from V and 3 from J; bases not matched to a gene: 4. The DNA for the CDR3 is TGTGCCAGCAGCCTAACAGGGGACACCGGGGAGCTGTTTTTT. Its translation is CASSLTGDTGELFF.

This clone appeared a few times. The chain employs TRBV5-4 and TRBJ1-2; TRBD1 matches 7 bases. The V segment lost 4 bases and the J segment 4 bases; nucleotides outside the gene matches: 7. Germline CDR1 is SGHNT and CDR2 is YYREEE (reference sequence). The CDR3 consists of 14 residues. CDR3 nucleotide sequence: TGTGCCAGCAGCATAGAGACAGGGAGCTATGGCTACACCTTC. Translating it yields CASSIETGSYGYTF.